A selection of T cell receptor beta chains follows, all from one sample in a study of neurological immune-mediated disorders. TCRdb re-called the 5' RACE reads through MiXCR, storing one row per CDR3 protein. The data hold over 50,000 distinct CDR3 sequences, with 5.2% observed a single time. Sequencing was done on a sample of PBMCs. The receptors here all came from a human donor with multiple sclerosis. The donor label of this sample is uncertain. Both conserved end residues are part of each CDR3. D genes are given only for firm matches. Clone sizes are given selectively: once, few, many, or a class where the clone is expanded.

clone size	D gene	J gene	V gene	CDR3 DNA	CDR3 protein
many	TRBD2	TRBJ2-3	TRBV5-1	TGCGCCAGCAGCTCGACCCGGGGGGGCGGGGGAGATACGCAGTATTTT	CASSSTRGGGGDTQYF
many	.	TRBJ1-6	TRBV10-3	TGTGCCGGCCCGACCCGTGGGACAACCCCGTCCTATAATTCACCCCTCCACTTT	CAGPTRGTTPSYNSPLHF
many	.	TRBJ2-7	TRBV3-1	TGTGCCAGCAGCCAAGTATACAGGGGAGGTGAGCAGTACTTC	CASSQVYRGGEQYF
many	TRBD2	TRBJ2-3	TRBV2	TGTGCCAGCCACAGGACTAGCGGGGCAGATACGCAGTATTTT	CASHRTSGADTQYF
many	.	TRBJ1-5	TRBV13	TGTGCCAGCAGCCAGAGGAGGGAAGATCAGCCCCAGCATTTT	CASSQRREDQPQHF
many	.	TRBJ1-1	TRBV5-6	TGTGCCAGCAGCCCGAGGGAGGGGACTGAAGCTTTCTTT	CASSPREGTEAFF
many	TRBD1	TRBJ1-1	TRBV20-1	TGCAGTTCCCGGGACAGGGGGGACCTTGAAGCTTTCTTT	CSSRDRGDLEAFF
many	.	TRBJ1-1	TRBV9	TGTGCCAGCAGCGTGGGACTTTCGAGGGACACTGAAGCTTTCTTT	CASSVGLSRDTEAFF
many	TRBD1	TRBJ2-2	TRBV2	TGTGCCAGCAGTGGCATGACAGGGGGCACCGGGGAGCTGTTTTTT	CASSGMTGGTGELFF
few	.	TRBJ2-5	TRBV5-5	TGTGCCAGCAGCAACTGGGCCGCCCCCCAAGAGACCCAGTACTTC	CASSNWAAPQETQYF
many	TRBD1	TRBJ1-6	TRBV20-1	TGCAGTGCTAGCGATCGCCGGGACAGAGCCAGGTCACCCCTCCACTTT	CSASDRRDRARSPLHF
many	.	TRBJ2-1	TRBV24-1	TGTGCCACCAGTGTGGGATGGGGGCCCGGCGATGAGCAGTTCTTC	CATSVGWGPGDEQFF
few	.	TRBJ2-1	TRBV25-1	TGTGCCAGCAGTTTCAACGGCGTTGAGCAGTTCTTC	CASSFNGVEQFF
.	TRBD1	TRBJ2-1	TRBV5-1	TGCGCCAGCAGCGCATCACAGGGGGGATATTTTGAGCAGTTCTTC	CASSASQGGYFEQFF
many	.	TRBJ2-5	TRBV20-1	TGCAGTGCTGTGGGGGGCTACCGCGAGACCCAGTACTTC	CSAVGGYRETQYF
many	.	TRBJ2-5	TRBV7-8	TGTGCCAGCAGAACAGCGGGAGAGACCCAGTACTTC	CASRTAGETQYF
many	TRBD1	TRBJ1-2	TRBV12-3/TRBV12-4	TGTGCCAGCAGTTTAGAACAGACAGGGGTCTACTATGGCTACACCTTC	CASSLEQTGVYYGYTF
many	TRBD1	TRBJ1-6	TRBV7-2	TGTGCCAGCAGACCACGGACAGGCAGTTCCAATTCACCCCTCCACTTT	CASRPRTGSSNSPLHF
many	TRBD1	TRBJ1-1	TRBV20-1	TGCAGCGTTGGGACAGGGAACACTGAAGCTTTCTTT	CSVGTGNTEAFF
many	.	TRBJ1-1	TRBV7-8	TGTGCCAGCAGCGCCCCCGGGACACTCACTGAAGCTTTCTTT	CASSAPGTLTEAFF
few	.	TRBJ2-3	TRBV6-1	TGTGCCAGCGGGAATACCGAAATAGATACGCAGTATTTT	CASGNTEIDTQYF
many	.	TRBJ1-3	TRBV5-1	TGCGCCAGCAGCTTGGATCTGGTCCAGAGCTCTGGAAACACCATATATTTT	CASSLDLVQSSGNTIYF